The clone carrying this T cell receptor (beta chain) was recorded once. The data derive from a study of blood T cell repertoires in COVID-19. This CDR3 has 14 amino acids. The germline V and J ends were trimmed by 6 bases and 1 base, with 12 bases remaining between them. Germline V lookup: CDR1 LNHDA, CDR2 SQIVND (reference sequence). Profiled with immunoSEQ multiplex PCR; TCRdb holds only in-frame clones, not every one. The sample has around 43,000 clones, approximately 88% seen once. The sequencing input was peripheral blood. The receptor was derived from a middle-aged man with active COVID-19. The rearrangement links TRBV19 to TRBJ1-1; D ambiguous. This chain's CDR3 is CASRFNRENTEAFF. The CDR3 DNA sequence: TGTGCCAGTAGATTCAACCGGGAGAACACTGAAGCTTTCTTT. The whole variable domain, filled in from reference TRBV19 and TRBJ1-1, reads DGGITQSPKYLFRKEGQNVTLSCEQNLNHDAMYWYRQDPGQGLRLIYYSQIVNDFQKGDIAEGYSVSREKKESFPLTVTSAQKNPTAFYLCASRFNRENTEAFFGQGTRLTVV.